This T cell receptor (beta chain) was sequenced for a study of shared clonotypes between healthy human individuals (dated by TCRdb to about 2020). Broadly, across the study: Two women and a few men aged 18 to 49 years were included in the cohort. Per donor, three plates each were used for CD4 naive and CD4 memory, two for CD8 naive, and one for CD8 memory. To estimate repertoire size and how much clonotype sharing occurs between individuals, the study deeply sequenced the blood TCR repertoires of several healthy adults. Different laboratories and diverse techniques were used to prepare libraries and sequence TCR repertoires, to increase sequencing depth and limit assay-specific biases. Between about 0.94 and 8.9 billion PBMCs per donor were obtained by leukapheresis. The study at large found these results: Based on pairwise subsampling, the degree of clonotype sharing among donors was expected to be affected by sequencing depth. Sampling was restricted to blood, and TCR repertoires in tissue are likely to differ from TCR repertoires in blood. Clonotypes shared by all four sorted-subset donors showed higher generation probabilities than non-shared clonotypes. Larger estimated clonotype richness was generally found for naive subsets than for memory subsets. Across a few donors, 5% to 6% of naive CD4, 3.5% of naive CD8, about 2.3% of memory CD4, and around 0.4% of memory CD8 clonotypes were shared. Incomplete sequencing was indicated by rarefaction of sorted-subset datasets, despite the large sequencing depth. The genetic and exposure-history diversity represented was limited by the small number of donors.

CDR1 MNHEY and CDR2 SMNVEV were looked up in the germline V gene (reference sequence). Deletion took 8 bases off V and 5 bases off J, with a span of 18 bases between the germline ends. From the cysteine up to the phenylalanine, the CDR3 has a length of 14 residues. The read is trimmed to its CDR3 DNA, 42 bases read in frame from base 1. TCR CDR3 regions were amplified from genomic DNA by multiplex PCR using the deep immunoSEQ assay. Extracted genomic DNA from each cell subset was spread evenly across all wells of several immunoSEQ 96-well plates, with each plate serving as a replicate. Each replicate PCR for sorted subsets received around 200 ng genomic DNA, equal to about 30,000 T cell genomes. Purified libraries were measured with a Qubit 3.0 fluorometer, size-checked on a Bioanalyzer 2100, and measured again with the KAPA Library Quantification kit. Every immunoSEQ 96-well plate was sequenced on a dedicated single-read 150-cycle Illumina NextSeq 550 flow cell. In the original analysis: Because the immunoSEQ output held only junctional sequences and lacked quality scores, the filtering could not match the filtering applied to full-length reads. Sequences were annotated with PyIR, a Python wrapper for IgBLAST v1.9, and V/J genes and CDR3 were assigned using IMGT germline references. Any read was removed if the V/J assignment was weak (E-value above 1e-6), the CDR3 was missing, or the read contained stop codons, out-of-frame junctions, or ambiguous translated residues. V3J clonotypes were defined as sequences sharing the same inferred V gene, J gene, and CDR3 amino acid sequence. Percentage overlap between repertoires was computed as shared unique clonotypes divided by the size of the smaller repertoire. Repertoire richness was assessed with RTK rarefaction, the Chao1 estimator, and Recon v2.1 estimates of unobserved clonotypes. For all TCRbeta clonotypes obtained by the gDNA method from four donors, generation probabilities were computed with OLGA. The clones in this table, taken by TCRdb from immuneACCESS, are in-frame only. Not every clone is retained; where verified, under half of the shortfall comes from an unresolved V gene, and the cause of the rest is unknown. V, J and clone size were drawn from that table, and D and trimming were deduced from the DNA. The sample table contains 600,000 to 750,000 clones; only one count was recorded for less than 95% of them. The top ten clones comprise 34% of the sample.

Remarks on this clone: Its binding antigen is unknown. The record has no base qualities; no much larger clone is one base away.

The donors were healthy, HIV-negative adults who had no recently reported acute infections or vaccinations. Every donor was a Caucasian adult living in Nashville, Tennessee, USA. CD8 memory samples were composed of magnetically selected CD45RO+ cells combined with CCR7-negative CD45RA+ effector memory (TemRA) cells. Blood was collected by leukapheresis, and PBMCs were isolated by Ficoll-Histopaque density gradient centrifugation and then cryopreserved in liquid nitrogen vapor phase. Purity and quantity of every magnetically sorted T cell population were checked by analytical flow cytometry. Genomic DNA was isolated from every sorted fraction and measured by UV absorbance on a Nanodrop 2000c.

The sequence links TRBV27 to TRBJ2-5, with a tentative D gene TRBD1 over 7 matching bases. The sample taken for sequencing was memory CD8+ T cells from PBMCs. The cell subset or site label of this sample denotes: CD45RO+ cells pooled with CCR7-negative TemRA cells. The sequence was obtained from a man aged 18 to 30 in good health. Some clones in this sample may be carry-over from other donors' samples. The DNA sequence is given as TGTGCCAGCCAAATCAGGGGGGTAGGGGAGACCCAGTACTTC. This yields the protein CASQIRGVGETQYF.